These 20 T cell receptor beta chains were sequenced from one sample in a study of patients and donors after allogeneic stem cell transplantation. A single record per CDR3 protein comes from TCRdb applying MiXCR to the RT-PCR reads. The sample records tens of thousands of distinct CDR3 sequences, roughly 5.1% being singletons. Sequencing used blood, either unsorted or a sorted T cell fraction (not recorded which). The receptors were sampled from a human donor who was either an allogeneic HSCT recipient or a stem cell or donor lymphocyte infusion donor (not recorded which). It is not recorded whose cells these are; they may come from a transplant donor.

V is TRBV6-2 or TRBV6-3 and J is TRBJ2-7; 13 bases are a match to TRBD2. This CDR3 is built from 19 residues. The trim removed 5 bases at V and 2 bases at J, leaving 15 bases unmatched. Germline V gene lookup returns CDR1 MNHEY and CDR2 SVGEGT. The CDR3 region is CASSRLWAGLAGVTYEQYF. The CDR3 nucleotides read TGTGCCAGCAGTCGATTATGGGCTGGACTAGCGGGGGTGACCTACGAGCAGTACTTC.

This clonotype was detected only a few times. This chain joins TRBV3-1 and TRBJ2-7; 9 nucleotides agree with TRBD1. Germline loops: CDR1 LGHDT, CDR2 YNNKEL (reference sequence). With 1 base clipped from V and 3 bases from J, the junction kept 7 bases outside the gene matches. The CDR3 has 16 residues. CDR3 loop: CASSQGWDRVDYEQYF. The CDR3 coding sequence is TGTGCCAGCAGCCAAGGTTGGGACAGGGTGGACTACGAGCAGTACTTC.

The chain uses TRBV6-1 and TRBJ1-2; 7 positions agree with TRBD1. The CDR3 length is 15 residues. The junction had 12 bases not matched to a gene; V was cut back by 7 bases and J by 4 bases. Germline assignment: CDR1 MNHNS and CDR2 SASEGT. The CDR3 sequence: CASTQTPGQSYGYTF. DNA of the CDR3: TGTGCCAGCACACAAACGCCGGGACAGAGCTATGGCTACACCTTC.

This rearrangement joins TRBV20-1 to TRBJ2-5; D ambiguous. The CDR3 length is 13 residues. Trimming took 3 bases from V and 0 from J, leaving 8 bases between them. Germline V lookup: CDR1 DFQATT, CDR2 SNEGSKA (reference sequence). This CDR3 reads CSARSANQETQYF. In DNA form, the CDR3 reads TGCAGTGCTAGGTCGGCGAACCAAGAGACCCAGTACTTC.

Ten or more counts support this clonotype. This chain connects TRBV2 to TRBJ2-1, with 7 bases lining up with TRBD1. Germline CDR1 reads SNHLY; CDR2 reads FYNNEI. The CDR3 runs 15 residues. V dropped 5 bases and J dropped 4; count of bases not matched to a gene: 8. CDR3 in amino acids: CASSSGTAFYNEQFF. DNA for the CDR3: TGTGCCAGCAGTTCCGGGACAGCCTTTTACAATGAGCAGTTCTTC. Filled out from reference TRBV2 and TRBJ2-1, the complete variable domain reads EPEVTQTPSHQVTQMGQEVILRCVPISNHLYFYWYRQILGQKVEFLVSFYNNEISEKSEIFDDQFSVERPDGSNFTLKIRSTKLEDSAMYFCASSSGTAFYNEQFFGPGTRLTVL.

This clonotype occurred many times. The DNA of the CDR3 is TGCGCCAGCAGCTCGGACAGGGCTAATGAAAAACTGTTTTTT. Translated: CASSSDRANEKLFF. The chain links TRBV5-1 to TRBJ1-4, with 8 nucleotides matching TRBD1. Germline loops: CDR1 SGHRS, CDR2 YFSETQ. This CDR3 has 14 residues. V shed 3 bases and J 3 bases; nucleotides not matched to a gene: 1. The entire variable domain, with the rest obtained from reference TRBV5-1 and TRBJ1-4, is as follows: KAGVTQTPRYLIKTRGQQVTLSCSPISGHRSVSWYQQTPGQGLQFLFEYFSETQRNKGNFPGRFSGRQFSNSRSEMNVSTLELGDSALYLCASSSDRANEKLFFGSGTQLSVL.

This clonotype occurred many times. The V and J genes are TRBV11-2 and TRBJ2-1, with 7 bases that match TRBD2. Germline-derived CDR1 and CDR2 are SGHAT and FQNNGV. Trimming removed 5 bases from V and 8 bases from J; junction bases left unmatched: 15. CDR3 length equals 16 residues. CDR3 DNA sequence: TGTGCCAGCAGCCCAATTGGGCGGGCTAGCGGATATGAGCAGTTCTTC. Translating gives CASSPIGRASGYEQFF.

There are many counts of this clonotype. CDR3 nucleotide sequence: TGTGCCAGCAGTCAGATACAGGGTTTAAGGGCTTTCTTT. Its translation is CASSQIQGLRAFF. This chain links TRBV12-3 or TRBV12-4 with TRBJ1-1; D is possibly TRBD1 (6 bases). This CDR3 has 13 residues. V lost 5 bases and J lost 11, with 18 bases in between.

In this sample, this clonotype turned up a few times. This chain's CDR3 is CSASRASGRQGEQFF. The CDR3 DNA is TGCAGTGCTAGTCGAGCTAGCGGGAGGCAGGGAGAACAGTTCTTC. The gene calls are TRBV20-1 and TRBJ2-1; 11 positions match TRBD2. The CDR3 is made up of 15 amino acids. Germline lookup yields CDR1 DFQATT and CDR2 SNEGSKA (reference sequence). With V trimmed by 3 bases and J by 13 bases, 14 bases remained unmatched.

This clonotype occurred many times. This sequence joins TRBV4-2 and TRBJ2-2; 12 nucleotides align to TRBD1. Germline loops: CDR1 LGHNA, CDR2 YNFKEQ. The CDR3 is made up of 15 amino acids. Trimming at V came to 4 bases and at J to 12 bases, leaving 9 bases not matched to a gene. CDR3 nucleotides: TGTGCCAGCAGCCCGGGACAGGGGGCGCCCGGAAAGCTGTTTTTT. The encoded protein is CASSPGQGAPGKLFF.

This clonotype was recorded at least ten times. The genes are TRBV10-2 and TRBJ2-7, with 7 bases identical to TRBD2. The CDR3 has 13 residues. Germline V gene sequence: CDR1 WSHSY, CDR2 SAAADI. J gave up 0 bases and V 8 bases, and 4 bases lay outside the gene matches. CDR3 nucleotide sequence: TGCGCCAGCCGGGAGGACTACTCCTACGAGCAGTACTTC. It yields the protein CASREDYSYEQYF.

At least ten counts were recorded for this clonotype. J is TRBJ2-1 and V is TRBV6-1; 11 bases match TRBD2. CDR1 and CDR2 from the germline V gene are MNHNS and SASEGT. Losses at the gene ends were 2 bases for V and 0 bases for J; bases not matched to a gene: 6. This CDR3 contains 18 residues. The CDR3 loop reads CASSERLAGGPSYNEQFF. For the CDR3, the DNA is TGTGCCAGCAGTGAACGTCTAGCGGGAGGTCCCTCCTACAATGAGCAGTTCTTC.

This clonotype was seen many times. The chain employs TRBV19 and TRBJ2-7; weak D call: TRBD1 (6 bases). The CDR3 is 15 amino acids. Germline-derived CDR1 and CDR2 are LNHDA and SQIVND (reference sequence). The germline V and J ends were trimmed by 3 bases and 3 bases, with 15 bases remaining between them. CDR3 in amino acids: CASSIGPGHLYEQYF. The CDR3 DNA reads TGTGCCAGTAGTATCGGCCCGGGACACCTCTACGAGCAGTACTTC.

This clonotype was counted ten times or more. The chain recombines TRBV12-3 or TRBV12-4 with TRBJ1-1; D is undetermined. The CDR3 is 16 residues long. V lost 5 bases and J 1 base, leaving 17 bases between the germline ends. The CDR3: CASSRTNFGGNTEAFF. DNA for the CDR3: TGTGCCAGCAGTCGGACGAACTTTGGAGGGAACACTGAAGCTTTCTTT.

This clonotype turned up a few times. V is TRBV6-5 and J is TRBJ2-7; TRBD2 matches 8 bases. V was pared by 1 base and J by 0 bases, with 8 bases of the junction left unmatched. Germline loops: CDR1 MNHEY, CDR2 SVGAGI. This CDR3 has 17 residues. CDR3 DNA sequence: TGTGCCAGCAGTTACTGGCCGGGACGGGAGGGCTCCTACGAGCAGTACTTC. This sequence encodes CASSYWPGREGSYEQYF.

This clonotype was detected many times. The chain combines TRBV6-1 with TRBJ1-5; D gene uncertain. The germline gives CDR1 MNHNS, CDR2 SASEGT. V was cut by 10 bases and J by 0 bases, with 10 bases left in between. CDR3 length: 13 amino acids. The CDR3, as DNA: TGTGCCACAAGAGGAAATAGCAATCAGCCCCAGCATTTT. This gives the protein CATRGNSNQPQHF.

This clonotype was seen repeatedly, ten times or more. In nucleotides, the CDR3 is TGCGCCAGCAGCTACCGGGACGGATATAATTCACCCCTCCACTTT. The encoded protein is CASSYRDGYNSPLHF. The chain joins TRBV5-1 to TRBJ1-6; D may be TRBD1 (5 bases). Trimming removed 3 bases at V and 4 bases at J, with 11 bases between. The CDR3 sequence is 15 residues long. Germline V gene lookup returns CDR1 SGHRS and CDR2 YFSETQ.

This clonotype was observed many times. The gene calls are TRBV5-1 and TRBJ2-5; D remains ambiguous. V was clipped by 2 bases and J by 2 bases, with 7 bases between them. The CDR3 covers 13 residues. Germline V lookup: CDR1 SGHRS, CDR2 YFSETQ. The DNA of the CDR3 is TGCGCCAGCAGCTTACCCGGGCAAGAGACCCAGTACTTC. Protein: CASSLPGQETQYF.

The table lists this clonotype with many counts. The chain joins TRBV6-2 or TRBV6-3 to TRBJ2-4; TRBD2 is a possible D gene (5 bases). The CDR3 runs 14 residues. Germline lookup yields CDR1 MNHEY and CDR2 SVGEGT. With 6 bases removed from V and 9 bases from J, the gap between germline ends came to 18 bases. The CDR3 region is CASSYGGERAIQYF. The DNA for the CDR3 is TGTGCCAGCAGCTACGGTGGGGAGAGGGCCATTCAGTACTTC.

This clonotype was observed at least ten times. The J gene is TRBJ2-5, the V gene TRBV3-1, with 10 bases identical to TRBD2. The CDR3 covers 13 residues. Trimming removed 4 bases from V and 10 bases from J; junction bases left unmatched: 6. Germline V gene lookup returns CDR1 LGHDT and CDR2 YNNKEL (reference sequence). CDR3 sequence reads: CASSPTGLAFQYF. The CDR3, as DNA: TGTGCCAGCAGCCCAACGGGACTAGCGTTCCAGTACTTC.